Reported below is one T cell receptor (beta chain). CDR3 size: 15 residues. CDR1 and CDR2 from the germline V gene are ENHRY and SYGVKD. The V segment lost 3 bases and the J segment 7 bases; nucleotides outside the gene matches: 5. This specimen comes from a study of shared clonotypes between healthy human individuals. Using immunoSEQ multiplex PCR, the repertoire was profiled, and TCRdb retains in-frame clones only, with some absent. The sample shows about a million clones, about 72% of them seen only once. The sample taken for sequencing was memory CD4+ T cells from PBMCs. Subset noted: CD45RA-negative fraction. The clonotype was recovered from a man between 18 and 35 years old in good health. Some clones in this sample may be carry-over from other donors' samples. The genes are TRBV10-3 and TRBJ1-4; 10 bases match TRBD1. CDR3 in DNA: TGTGCCATCAGTGACTTGGGACAGGGGATTGAAAAACTGTTTTTT. It encodes CAISDLGQGIEKLFF.